This paragraph reports one T cell receptor beta chain. The CDR3 runs 15 residues. Germline assignment: CDR1 SGDLS and CDR2 YYNGEE. V lost 4 bases, J lost 9 bases, and 5 bases stayed unmatched. The CDR3 regions of TCR beta were amplified from RNA transcripts. The study used the HTBI primer set for a first-round RT-PCR of the TCR CDR3. TCRdb reprocessed the multiplex PCR reads via MiXCR and lists one record per CDR3 protein. The sample includes fewer than 350,000 distinct CDR3 sequences, around a sixth seen only once; the top ten take approximately 54%. These data originate in a study of T cells in Graves' hyperthyroidism and ophthalmopathy. Overall study context: Blood was drawn when the patient was first diagnosed and still untreated.

Patients aged 18 to 65 had newly diagnosed hyperthyroidism lasting under 2 months. Not enrolled were patients with uncontrolled infection, other autoimmune disease, pregnancy or lactation. The PBMCs studied were ones that came from roughly 9.4 ml fresh peripheral blood. Sample: blood. The chain has TRBV9 and TRBJ1-6; 12 nucleotides line up with TRBD1. This clonotype was obtained from a woman between 50 and 59 years old with Graves' hyperthyroidism. CDR3 protein: CASSPPGQGASPLHF. CDR3 in DNA: TGTGCCAGCAGCCCGCCGGGACAGGGGGCTTCACCCCTCCACTTT.